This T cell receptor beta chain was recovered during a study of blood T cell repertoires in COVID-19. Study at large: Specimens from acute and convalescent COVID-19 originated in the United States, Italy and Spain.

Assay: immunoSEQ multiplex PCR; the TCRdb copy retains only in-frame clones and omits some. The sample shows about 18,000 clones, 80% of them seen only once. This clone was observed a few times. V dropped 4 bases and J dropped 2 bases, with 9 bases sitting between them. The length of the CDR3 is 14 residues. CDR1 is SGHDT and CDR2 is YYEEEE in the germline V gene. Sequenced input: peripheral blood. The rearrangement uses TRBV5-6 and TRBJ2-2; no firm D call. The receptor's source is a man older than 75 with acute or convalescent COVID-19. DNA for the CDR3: TGTGCCAGCAGCCCCGGGTTCAACACCGGGGAGCTGTTTTTT. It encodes CASSPGFNTGELFF.